This T cell receptor (beta chain) was documented in a study of blood T cell repertoires in COVID-19. On the study more broadly: Nucleic acid was either cDNA or gDNA, and it came from T cells, B-cell-depleted T cells, or PBMCs.

A note on this clone: Without the conserved terminal phenylalanine or tryptophan, this CDR3 likely stems from a read error. The DNA is left out, because the CDR3 cannot be placed on it with certainty; the CDR3 is given as TCRdb lists it.

Sequencing used immunoSEQ multiplex PCR; TCRdb keeps in-frame clones, though not all of them. The sample lists 50,000 to 65,000 clones, roughly 84% seen once, with around 16% in the top ten. CDR1 MNHEY and CDR2 SMNVEV come from the germline V gene (reference sequence). Including both end residues, the CDR3 is 12 amino acids long. The Seattle site enrolled patients during active infection and followed them longitudinally. The genes are TRBV27 and TRBJ1-2; TRBD1, the table's D call, was not compared with the DNA. The material sequenced was peripheral blood. This clonotype was sampled from a man aged 55 to 70 with COVID-19, enrolled during active disease. The CDR3 sequence is CASSFPRIPGFL.